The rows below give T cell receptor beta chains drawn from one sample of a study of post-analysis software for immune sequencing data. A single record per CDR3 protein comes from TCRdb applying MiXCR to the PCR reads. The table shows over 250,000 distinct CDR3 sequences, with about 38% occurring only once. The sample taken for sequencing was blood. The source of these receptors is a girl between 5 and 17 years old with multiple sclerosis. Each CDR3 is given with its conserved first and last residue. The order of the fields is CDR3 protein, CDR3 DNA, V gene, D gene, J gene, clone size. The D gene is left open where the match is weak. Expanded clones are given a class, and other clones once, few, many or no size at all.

CDR3: CASTDSGTIGDEQFF; DNA: TGTGCCAGCACCGATTCGGGGACCATCGGCGATGAGCAGTTCTTC; V: TRBV7-9; D: -; J: TRBJ2-1; size: many
CDR3: CASSLVAGTEAFF; DNA: TGTGCCAGCAGCTTGGTAGCGGGAACTGAAGCTTTCTTT; V: TRBV5-5; D: -; J: TRBJ1-1; size: few
CDR3: CASSVRQSSSYNEQFF; DNA: TGTGCCAGCAGCGTAAGGCAGTCAAGCTCCTACAATGAGCAGTTCTTC; V: TRBV9; D: -; J: TRBJ2-1; size: -
CDR3: CSAAEGGNTEAFF; DNA: TGCAGTGCGGCGGAGGGAGGGAACACTGAAGCTTTCTTT; V: TRBV20-1; D: -; J: TRBJ1-1; size: -
CDR3: CASSDRGLGNQPQHF; DNA: TGTGCCAGCAGTGACAGGGGTCTGGGCAATCAGCCCCAGCATTTT; V: TRBV2; D: -; J: TRBJ1-5; size: -
CDR3: CASREFRGTDTQYF; DNA: TGTGCCAGCAGGGAATTTAGGGGCACAGATACGCAGTATTTT; V: TRBV25-1; D: -; J: TRBJ2-3; size: -
CDR3: CSAKTSGVADTQYF; DNA: TGCAGTGCTAAGACTAGCGGGGTCGCAGATACGCAGTATTTT; V: TRBV20-1; D: TRBD2; J: TRBJ2-3; size: -
CDR3: CASSPSGPSYNEQFF; DNA: TGTGCCAGCAGCCCTAGCGGCCCCTCCTACAATGAGCAGTTCTTC; V: TRBV7-2; D: TRBD2; J: TRBJ2-1; size: -
CDR3: CSSSRQGSGTEAFF; DNA: TGTTCCAGCAGTAGGCAGGGAAGCGGCACTGAAGCTTTCTTT; V: TRBV6-2/TRBV6-3; D: -; J: TRBJ1-1; size: -
CDR3: CASSYREGAFNEAFF; DNA: TGTGCCAGCAGCTACAGAGAGGGCGCCTTTAATGAAGCTTTCTTT; V: TRBV7-8; D: -; J: TRBJ1-1; size: -
CDR3: CSAYTSGGTDTQYF; DNA: TGCAGTGCTTACACTAGCGGGGGAACAGATACGCAGTATTTT; V: TRBV20-1; D: TRBD2; J: TRBJ2-3; size: many
CDR3: CATSGTGYEQYF; DNA: TGTGCCACCAGCGGGACAGGCTACGAGCAGTACTTC; V: TRBV15; D: TRBD1; J: TRBJ2-7; size: -
CDR3: CASSPPGQETQYF; DNA: TGTGCCAGCAGCCCACCGGGCCAAGAGACCCAGTACTTC; V: TRBV3-1; D: -; J: TRBJ2-5; size: many
CDR3: CASSFSSPGFSPSYEQYF; DNA: TGTGCCAGCAGTTTTTCCTCTCCCGGGTTTTCACCCTCCTACGAGCAGTACTTC; V: TRBV28; D: -; J: TRBJ2-7; size: -
CDR3: CSHRGGESSTDTQYF; DNA: TGCAGCCACAGGGGCGGCGAATCTAGCACAGATACGCAGTATTTT; V: TRBV29-1; D: TRBD1; J: TRBJ2-3; size: many
CDR3: CASSPPHPVETQYF; DNA: TGTGCCAGCAGCCCCCCCCACCCCGTTGAGACCCAGTACTTC; V: TRBV7-2; D: -; J: TRBJ2-5; size: -
CDR3: CASSGGESSYNEQFF; DNA: TGTGCCAGCAGTGGCGGGGAGAGCTCCTACAATGAGCAGTTCTTC; V: TRBV11-2; D: -; J: TRBJ2-1; size: few
CDR3: CASSLLGEEDTQYF; DNA: TGTGCCAGCAGTTTACTAGGGGAGGAGGATACGCAGTATTTT; V: TRBV27; D: -; J: TRBJ2-3; size: many
CDR3: CSARDIASYEQYF; DNA: TGCAGTGCTAGGGACATTGCCTCCTACGAGCAGTACTTC; V: TRBV20-1; D: -; J: TRBJ2-7; size: many
CDR3: CAISESSGSNEQFF; DNA: TGTGCCATCAGTGAATCTAGCGGGAGCAATGAGCAGTTCTTC; V: TRBV10-3; D: TRBD2; J: TRBJ2-1; size: many
CDR3: CASSRTAGNTIYF; DNA: TGTGCCAGCAGTAGGACAGCAGGAAACACCATATATTTT; V: TRBV7-2; D: -; J: TRBJ1-3; size: few
CDR3: CSARGRGNRYNSPLHF; DNA: TGCAGTGCTAGAGGCAGGGGTAATAGGTATAATTCACCCCTCCACTTT; V: TRBV20-1; D: -; J: TRBJ1-6; size: many
CDR3: CASSLGGADTTDTQYF; DNA: TGTGCCAGCAGCTTAGGTGGTGCGGATACCACAGATACGCAGTATTTT; V: TRBV7-9; D: -; J: TRBJ2-3; size: -
CDR3: CASSLRTGTLGANVLTF; DNA: TGCGCCAGCAGCTTGCGGACAGGTACGCTTGGGGCCAACGTCCTGACTTTC; V: TRBV5-1; D: TRBD1; J: TRBJ2-6; size: -
CDR3: CASSLAVGVQETQYF; DNA: TGTGCCAGCAGCCTAGCGGTAGGGGTTCAAGAGACCCAGTACTTC; V: TRBV7-3; D: TRBD2; J: TRBJ2-5; size: -
CDR3: CASTKGAGGRNEQFF; DNA: TGTGCCAGCACTAAAGGGGCGGGAGGTAGAAATGAGCAGTTCTTC; V: TRBV27; D: TRBD2; J: TRBJ2-1; size: many
CDR3: CASTPGFNSPLHF; DNA: TGTGCCAGCACTCCTGGCTTTAATTCACCCCTCCACTTT; V: TRBV3-1; D: -; J: TRBJ1-6; size: many
CDR3: CASSYSRTGTTGELFF; DNA: TGTGCCAGCAGTTACTCAAGGACAGGGACCACCGGGGAGCTGTTTTTT; V: TRBV6-6; D: TRBD1; J: TRBJ2-2; size: -
CDR3: CASRRVGGRTHEQFF; DNA: TGTGCAAGTCGCCGGGTCGGCGGGAGAACCCATGAGCAGTTCTTC; V: TRBV12-2; D: -; J: TRBJ2-1; size: -
CDR3: CASSLLVTDTQYF; DNA: TGTGCCAGCAGCTTACTAGTCACAGATACGCAGTATTTT; V: TRBV7-3; D: -; J: TRBJ2-3; size: -
CDR3: CASRTGTGETGELFF; DNA: TGTGCCAGCAGAACCGGGACAGGGGAAACCGGGGAGCTGTTTTTT; V: TRBV28; D: TRBD1; J: TRBJ2-2; size: few
CDR3: CSARGTGVIASTDTQYF; DNA: TGCAGTGCTAGAGGTACCGGAGTGATTGCTAGCACAGATACGCAGTATTTT; V: TRBV20-1; D: -; J: TRBJ2-3; size: few
CDR3: CASGLSMGLGSSYNEQFF; DNA: TGTGCCAGCGGTTTATCCATGGGACTCGGAAGCTCCTACAATGAGCAGTTCTTC; V: TRBV28; D: -; J: TRBJ2-1; size: -
CDR3: CSVVNQRISTDTQYF; DNA: TGCAGCGTTGTTAATCAGCGGATCAGCACAGATACGCAGTATTTT; V: TRBV29-1; D: -; J: TRBJ2-3; size: many
CDR3: CASSLRRQTNTEAFF; DNA: TGTGCCAGCAGTTTACGTCGGCAGACGAACACTGAAGCTTTCTTT; V: TRBV27; D: -; J: TRBJ1-1; size: many
CDR3: CASKRGVTYEQYF; DNA: TGTGCCAGCAAAAGGGGGGTCACCTACGAGCAGTACTTC; V: TRBV27; D: -; J: TRBJ2-7; size: -
CDR3: CASSLRQGSTNEKRFF; DNA: TGTGCCAGCAGCTTAAGACAGGGTTCGACTAATGAAAAACGGTTTTTT; V: TRBV7-2; D: TRBD1; J: TRBJ1-4; size: -
CDR3: CASSLELYGYTF; DNA: TGTGCCAGCAGCTTAGAACTCTATGGCTACACCTTC; V: TRBV7-9; D: -; J: TRBJ1-2; size: many
CDR3: CASSYSTPGMLNTEAFF; DNA: TGTGCCAGCAGTTACTCGACCCCCGGGATGTTGAACACTGAAGCTTTCTTT; V: TRBV6-5; D: -; J: TRBJ1-1; size: few
CDR3: CSAKEGGGEQYF; DNA: TGCAGTGCTAAAGAAGGAGGAGGCGAGCAGTACTTC; V: TRBV20-1; D: -; J: TRBJ2-7; size: -
CDR3: CSAARGGLNNEQFF; DNA: TGCAGTGCCGCACGCGGGGGCTTAAACAATGAGCAGTTCTTC; V: TRBV20-1; D: -; J: TRBJ2-1; size: -
CDR3: CASSRAVNEQFF; DNA: TGCGCCAGCAGCCGGGCGGTCAATGAGCAGTTCTTC; V: TRBV5-1; D: -; J: TRBJ2-1; size: many
CDR3: CASSRRTARQETQYF; DNA: TGTGCCAGCAGCCGAAGGACAGCTCGCCAAGAGACCCAGTACTTC; V: TRBV11-2; D: -; J: TRBJ2-5; size: -
CDR3: CSARGTSRTDTQYF; DNA: TGCAGTGCTAGAGGGACTAGCCGCACAGATACGCAGTATTTT; V: TRBV20-1; D: TRBD2; J: TRBJ2-3; size: -
CDR3: CSATRDDYEQYF; DNA: TGCAGTGCTACCAGGGACGACTACGAGCAGTACTTC; V: TRBV20-1; D: -; J: TRBJ2-7; size: -
CDR3: CASSYGQGAFYEQYF; DNA: TGTGCCAGCAGTTATGGACAGGGTGCCTTCTACGAGCAGTACTTC; V: TRBV6-6; D: TRBD1; J: TRBJ2-7; size: -
CDR3: CASVLADTQYF; DNA: TGTGCCAGCGTGTTAGCAGATACGCAGTATTTT; V: TRBV12-3/TRBV12-4; D: -; J: TRBJ2-3; size: -